These 7 T cell receptor beta chains share one sample of origin, sequenced in a study of CD8+ T cells in alopecia areata. In each case, RNA was isolated and then reverse transcribed into cDNA as the sequencing template. Assay used: immunoSEQ multiplex PCR; TCRdb lists only in-frame clones, some missing. There are some 150,000 clones in the sample; around 50% occur only once, and less than 20% lies in the top ten. This specimen was CD8+ T cells sorted from blood, taken at week 0. These receptors were collected from a human donor with alopecia areata.

Details on this clone: Other DNA sequences within the sample encode an identical CDR3. The chain couples TRBV5-1 to TRBJ2-7; D is undetermined. The CDR3 totals 11 residues. The germline V and J ends were trimmed by 0 bases and 7 bases, with 5 bases remaining between them. Germline CDR1 SGHRS, CDR2 YFSETQ. CDR3 residues: CASSLGDEQYF. The DNA of the CDR3 is TGCGCCAGCAGCTTGGGCGATGAGCAGTACTTC. Filled out from reference TRBV5-1 and TRBJ2-7, the complete variable domain reads KAGVTQTPRYLIKTRGQQVTLSCSPISGHRSVSWYQQTPGQGLQFLFEYFSETQRNKGNFPGRFSGRQFSNSRSEMNVSTLELGDSALYLCASSLGDEQYFGPGTRLTVT.

J is TRBJ2-5 and V is TRBV29-1, with D perhaps TRBD1 (6 bases). Germline lookup yields CDR1 SQVTM and CDR2 ANQGSEA. The CDR3 consists of 13 residues. V gave up 8 bases and J gave up 0 bases, with 13 bases separating them. The CDR3 loop reads CSSQDRYQETQYF. The CDR3 region has the DNA TGCAGCTCCCAAGACAGGTACCAAGAGACCCAGTACTTC.

The chain is built from TRBV10-2 and TRBJ2-1; 10 nucleotides align to TRBD2. Per germline, CDR1 WSHSY and CDR2 SAAADI. V lost 7 bases, J lost 8 bases, and 5 bases stayed unmatched. This CDR3 comprises 13 residues. The CDR3: CASTSGGAYEQFF. Written as DNA, the CDR3 is TGCGCCAGCACCAGCGGGGGGGCGTATGAGCAGTTCTTC.

As DNA, the CDR3 is TGTGCCAGCAGCTTTAGGAACACTGAAGCTTTCTTT. It encodes CASSFRNTEAFF. J is TRBJ1-1 and V is TRBV7-9; unclear D gene. V was pared by 3 bases and J by 1 base, with 3 bases between. Per the germline V gene, CDR1 is SEHNR and CDR2 is FQNEAQ (reference sequence). The CDR3 consists of 12 residues.

This chain connects TRBV5-6 to TRBJ1-1, with a possible D match to TRBD1 (5 bases). Germline V gene lookup returns CDR1 SGHDT and CDR2 YYEEEE. CDR3 size: 11 residues. V was shortened by 4 bases and J by 8 bases, with 9 bases between the two germline ends. The CDR3 spells CASSADREAFF. CDR3 DNA: TGTGCCAGCAGCGCCGACAGAGAAGCTTTCTTT.

The chain employs TRBV9 and TRBJ2-1; possible D gene TRBD1, 6 bases. Germline V gene sequence: CDR1 SGDLS, CDR2 YYNGEE. The length of the CDR3 is 16 residues. V was trimmed by 3 bases and J by 6 bases, leaving 19 bases between them. CDR3 protein: CASSEPQDRGSNEQFF. CDR3 nucleotides: TGTGCCAGCAGCGAGCCCCAGGATAGGGGGTCCAATGAGCAGTTCTTC.

The chain has TRBV11-2 and TRBJ1-1; D gene uncertain. CDR1 is SGHAT, CDR2 FQNNGV, per germline. This CDR3 region has 12 residues. V was cut by 1 base and J by 6 bases, with 6 bases left in between. CDR3 residues: CASSLGESEAFF. The CDR3 DNA sequence: TGTGCCAGCAGCTTAGGTGAATCTGAAGCTTTCTTT.